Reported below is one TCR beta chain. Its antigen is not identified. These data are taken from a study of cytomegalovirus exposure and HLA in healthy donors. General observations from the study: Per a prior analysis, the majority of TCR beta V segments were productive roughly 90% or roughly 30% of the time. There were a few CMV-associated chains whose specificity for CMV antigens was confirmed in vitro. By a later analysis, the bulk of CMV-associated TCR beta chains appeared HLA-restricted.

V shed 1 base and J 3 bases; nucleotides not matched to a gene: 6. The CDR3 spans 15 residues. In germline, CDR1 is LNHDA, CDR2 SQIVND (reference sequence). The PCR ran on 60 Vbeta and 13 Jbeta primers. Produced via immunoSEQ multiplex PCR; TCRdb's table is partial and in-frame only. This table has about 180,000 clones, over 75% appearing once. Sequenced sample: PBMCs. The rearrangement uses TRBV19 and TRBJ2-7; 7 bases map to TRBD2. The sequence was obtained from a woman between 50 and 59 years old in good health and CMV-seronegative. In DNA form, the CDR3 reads TGTGCCAGTAGTATAGTCGGGGCGGGAGTCTACGAGCAGTACTTC. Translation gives CASSIVGAGVYEQYF. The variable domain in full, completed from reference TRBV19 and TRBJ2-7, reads DGGITQSPKYLFRKEGQNVTLSCEQNLNHDAMYWYRQDPGQGLRLIYYSQIVNDFQKGDIAEGYSVSREKKESFPLTVTSAQKNPTAFYLCASSIVGAGVYEQYFGPGTRLTVT.